Shown below are 3 T cell receptor beta chains from a single sample sequenced in a study of spatial heterogeneity in lung cancer. Noted time point: blood at routine non-recurrence follow-up after resection. TCRdb re-called the 5' RACE reads through MiXCR, storing one row per CDR3 protein. The data show approximately 100,000 distinct CDR3 sequences, roughly a fifth seen once. The source was PBMCs, collected at follow-up. The receptors originated from a male donor with early-stage non-small cell lung cancer.

This clonotype was seen repeatedly, ten times or more. The genes are TRBV20-1 and TRBJ2-7; D is ambiguous. Germline V gene lookup returns CDR1 DFQATT and CDR2 SNEGSKA (reference sequence). Trimming took 6 bases from V and 3 from J, leaving 18 bases between them. The CDR3 is 14 residues long. CDR3 DNA: TGCAGTGCCACTCTAGAGGAACCGATCTACGAGCAGTACTTC. Translated, it gives CSATLEEPIYEQYF.

The table lists this clonotype with a few counts. The CDR3 sequence is CASSHGQGSSEQYF. As DNA, the CDR3 is TGTGCCAGCAGCCACGGACAGGGTTCAAGCGAGCAGTACTTC. The chain carries TRBV7-3 and TRBJ2-7; 8 nucleotides agree with TRBD1. The germline V gene has CDR1 SGHTA and CDR2 FQGTGA. Trimming removed 5 bases from V and 6 bases from J; junction bases left unmatched: 9. This CDR3 is 14 amino acids long.

J is TRBJ2-1 and V is TRBV7-6; D is perhaps TRBD2 (5 bases). CDR3 length: 14 residues. Germline loops: CDR1 SGHVS, CDR2 FNYEAQ. The germline V and J ends were trimmed by 0 bases and 6 bases, with 9 bases remaining between them. In DNA, the CDR3 is TGTGCCAGCAGCTTAGCGGGAGTGTCCAATGAGCAGTTCTTC. It translates to CASSLAGVSNEQFF.